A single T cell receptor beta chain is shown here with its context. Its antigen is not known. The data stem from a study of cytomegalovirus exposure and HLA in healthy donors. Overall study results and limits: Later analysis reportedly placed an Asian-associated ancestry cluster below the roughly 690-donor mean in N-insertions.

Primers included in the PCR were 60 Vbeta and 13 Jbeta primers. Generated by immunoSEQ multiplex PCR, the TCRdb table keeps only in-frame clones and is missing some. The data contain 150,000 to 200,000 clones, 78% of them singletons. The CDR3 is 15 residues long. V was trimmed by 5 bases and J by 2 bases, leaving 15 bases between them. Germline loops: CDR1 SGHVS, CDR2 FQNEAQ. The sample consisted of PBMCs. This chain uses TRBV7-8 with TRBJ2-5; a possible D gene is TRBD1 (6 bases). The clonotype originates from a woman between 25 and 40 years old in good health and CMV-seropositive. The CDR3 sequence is CASSLNRVPQETQYF. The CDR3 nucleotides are TGTGCCAGCAGCCTTAACAGGGTGCCGCAAGAGACCCAGTACTTC.